Shown below are 6 T cell receptor beta chains from a single sample sequenced in a study of cytotoxic CD8 clonotypes in ibrutinib-treated CLL. Libraries were prepared by immunoSEQ multiplex PCR; TCRdb keeps only in-frame clonotypes and omits some of them. Of approximately 190,000 clones in the sample, 79% were seen once. Sequencing was performed on PBMCs, taken after 12 months of ibrutinib treatment. The origin of the receptors is a human donor with chronic lymphocytic leukemia.

This chain joins TRBV9 and TRBJ2-2; no clear D. The CDR3 runs to 15 residues. V dropped 1 base and J dropped 6 bases, with 13 bases sitting between them. CDR1 is SGDLS, CDR2 YYNGEE, per germline. The CDR3 DNA follows: TGTGCCAGCAGCGTATCCCTAGTTAGCCCCGGGGAGCTGTTTTTT. Protein product: CASSVSLVSPGELFF.

This CDR3 reads CASSPGTVSGNTIYF. CDR3 DNA sequence: TGCGCCAGCAGCCCCGGGACAGTCTCTGGAAACACCATATATTTT. The chain carries TRBV4-1 and TRBJ1-3, with 7 nucleotides matching TRBD1. CDR1 is MGHRA, CDR2 YSYEKL, per germline. CDR3 length: 15 amino acids. Trimming removed 4 bases from V and 0 bases from J; junction bases left unmatched: 3.

The genes are TRBV5-4 and TRBJ2-7, with 7 bases that match TRBD1. The length of the CDR3 is 16 residues. The V segment lost 3 bases and the J segment 2 bases; nucleotides outside the gene matches: 11. Germline loops: CDR1 SGHNT, CDR2 YYREEE (reference sequence). CDR3 residues: CASSSNSGQDPYEQYF. CDR3 bases: TGTGCCAGCAGCTCCAACTCCGGACAGGACCCCTACGAGCAGTACTTC. Drawing the rest from reference TRBV5-4 and TRBJ2-7, the complete variable domain is ETGVTQSPTHLIKTRGQQVTLRCSSQSGHNTVSWYQQALGQGPQFIFQYYREEENGRGNFPPRFSGLQFPNYSSELNVNALELDDSALYLCASSSNSGQDPYEQYFGPGTRLTVT.

This chain links TRBV6-1 with TRBJ2-1, with D possibly being TRBD2 (5 bases). Trimming stripped 6 bases from V and 5 bases from J, with 11 bases between. The CDR3 has 13 amino acids. Germline V lookup: CDR1 MNHNS, CDR2 SASEGT. CDR3 sequence reads: CASRSEGNNEQFF. The CDR3 DNA is TGTGCCAGCAGAAGTGAGGGAAACAATGAGCAGTTCTTC.

The rearrangement joins TRBV5-6 to TRBJ2-2; the D gene is possibly TRBD2 (6 bases). With 4 bases removed from V and 6 bases from J, the gap between germline ends came to 16 bases. This CDR3 has 15 amino acids. The germline gives CDR1 SGHDT, CDR2 YYEEEE. CDR3 sequence: CASSLRGPVAGELFF. For the CDR3, the DNA is TGTGCCAGCAGCCTGCGGGGCCCCGTCGCCGGGGAGCTGTTTTTT.

Only a few counts were recorded for this clone. This sequence joins TRBV10-1 and TRBJ1-2; D gene ambiguous. This CDR3 spans 11 amino acids. Trimming removed 4 bases from V and 6 bases from J, with 6 bases in between. Germline loops: CDR1 WNHNN, CDR2 SYGVQD (reference sequence). The CDR3 DNA sequence: TGCGCCAGCAGTGCAGGCGATGGCTACACCTTC. Translation: CASSAGDGYTF.